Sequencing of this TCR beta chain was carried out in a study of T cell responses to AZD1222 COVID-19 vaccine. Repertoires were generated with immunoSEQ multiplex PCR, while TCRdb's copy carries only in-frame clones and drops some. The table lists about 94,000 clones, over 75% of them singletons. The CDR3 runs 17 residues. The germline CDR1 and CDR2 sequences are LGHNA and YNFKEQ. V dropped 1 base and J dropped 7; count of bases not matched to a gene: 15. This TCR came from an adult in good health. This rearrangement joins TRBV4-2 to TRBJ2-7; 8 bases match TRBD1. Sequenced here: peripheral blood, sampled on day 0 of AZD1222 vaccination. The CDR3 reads CASSQVGAGGRASEQYF. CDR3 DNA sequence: TGTGCCAGCAGCCAAGTCGGGGCAGGGGGCCGGGCATCGGAGCAGTACTTC.